The 20 T cell receptor beta chains reported below all come from one sample, sequenced in a study of OX40 agonist ivuxolimab in advanced cancers. Some clones are missing from TCRdb's copy, which holds only in-frame ones; the method was immunoSEQ multiplex PCR. This table holds approximately 46,000 clones, approximately 88% found once. The starting material was CD4+ or CD8+ T cells sorted from blood, obtained in a trial of the OX40 agonist ivuxolimab. Receptors were obtained from an adult with an advanced solid tumor such as melanoma, head and neck, liver or kidney cancer.

This rearrangement joins TRBV27 to TRBJ2-1, with 8 bases aligning to TRBD1. The length of the CDR3 is 13 residues. J was trimmed by 5 bases and V by 8 bases; bases with no gene match: 5. The germline V gene encodes CDR1 MNHEY and CDR2 SMNVEV (reference sequence). CDR3 sequence (DNA): TGTGCCAGCGTGGGACAGGAGGACAATGAGCAGTTCTTC. Its translation: CASVGQEDNEQFF.

The rearrangement uses TRBV28 and TRBJ2-3; TRBD1 matches 8 bases. The CDR3 consists of 13 residues. V gave up 6 bases and J gave up 5 bases; unmatched junction bases: 4. Germline V gives CDR1 MDHEN, CDR2 SYDVKM. As DNA, the CDR3 is TGTGCCAGCAGCCGGACAGGGAAAGATACGCAGTATTTT. Its translation: CASSRTGKDTQYF.

The chain carries TRBV28 and TRBJ1-3; no clear D gene. Looked up from germline, CDR1 is MDHEN and CDR2 is SYDVKM. V was clipped by 3 bases and J by 0 bases, with 12 bases between them. This CDR3 contains 16 residues. The CDR3 protein is CASSLPQPSSGNTIYF. The CDR3 DNA reads TGTGCCAGCAGTTTGCCACAGCCAAGCTCTGGAAACACCATATATTTT. The whole variable domain, remainder taken from reference TRBV28 and TRBJ1-3, is DVKVTQSSRYLVKRTGEKVFLECVQDMDHENMFWYRQDPGLGLRLIYFSYDVKMKEKGDIPEGYSVSREKKERFSLILESASTNQTSMYLCASSLPQPSSGNTIYFGEGSWLTVV.

This chain links TRBV30 with TRBJ2-1; TRBD1 matches 9 bases. CDR1 is GTSNPN, CDR2 SVGIG, per germline (reference sequence). The junction had 0 bases not matched to a gene; V was cut back by 5 bases and J by 7 bases. This CDR3 spans 11 amino acids. In DNA form, the CDR3 reads TGTGCCTGGGGACAGGGGAATGAGCAGTTCTTC. This encodes CAWGQGNEQFF. Based on the CDR3 plus reference TRBV30 and TRBJ2-1, the full variable domain is SQTIHQWPATLVQPVGSPLSLECTVEGTSNPNLYWYRQAAGRGLQLLFYSVGIGQISSEVPQNLSASRPQDRQFILSSKKLLLSDSGFYLCAWGQGNEQFFGPGTRLTVL.

This chain uses TRBV27 with TRBJ1-2; D not certain. Trimming pared 2 bases from V and 8 bases from J, leaving 15 bases between. Per germline, CDR1 MNHEY and CDR2 SMNVEV (reference sequence). The CDR3 loop spans 14 amino acids. DNA for the CDR3: TGTGCCAGCAGTTTACAGCTCGCGGGCGGGGGCTACACCTTC. Translating it yields CASSLQLAGGGYTF.

The chain uses TRBV7-2 and TRBJ1-5, with D unresolved. The CDR3 runs 16 residues. V shed 2 bases and J shed 4 bases, with 15 bases lying between them. Germline assignment: CDR1 SGHTA and CDR2 FQGNSA. CDR3 in DNA: TGTGCCAGCAGCTTATGGCCCCCCACTCCAAATCAGCCCCAGCATTTT. Its protein product is CASSLWPPTPNQPQHF.

This chain joins TRBV20-1 and TRBJ1-2, with unresolved D. Trimming left V 6 bases short and J 7 bases short, with 6 bases between. Per the germline V gene, CDR1 is DFQATT and CDR2 is SNEGSKA (reference sequence). The CDR3 has 9 amino acids. The CDR3: CSAGPGYTF. DNA for the CDR3: TGCAGTGCCGGACCTGGCTACACCTTC.

The chain couples TRBV7-9 to TRBJ1-1; D ambiguous. The CDR3 is 16 residues long. Germline lookup yields CDR1 SEHNR and CDR2 FQNEAQ (reference sequence). The germline V and J ends were trimmed by 5 bases and 1 base, with 17 bases remaining between them. The CDR3 nucleotides read TGTGCCAGCAGCCCCCGAGGAGTCAGTGGGAACACTGAAGCTTTCTTT. Translation: CASSPRGVSGNTEAFF.

The genes are TRBV28 and TRBJ2-7; tentative D call: TRBD2 (7 bases). Looked up from germline, CDR1 is MDHEN and CDR2 is SYDVKM. The V end lost 8 bases, the J end lost 3 bases, and 29 bases lay between the germline ends. The CDR3 has 18 amino acids. The CDR3 sequence: CASRGLRGAFFLFYEQYV. The DNA of the CDR3 is TGTGCCAGCCGGGGTTTACGGGGGGCTTTTTTTCTCTTCTACGAGCAGTACGTC.

This clone has just a few counts. The genes are TRBV28 and TRBJ1-1; D uncertain. Trimming pared 1 base from V and 1 base from J, leaving 7 bases between. CDR1 and CDR2 from the germline V gene are MDHEN and SYDVKM. This CDR3 region has 14 residues. CDR3 in DNA: TGTGCCAGCAGTTTATTTGTAGGGAACACTGAAGCTTTCTTT. Translation: CASSLFVGNTEAFF. Looking up the rest from reference TRBV28 and TRBJ1-1 gives the full variable domain: DVKVTQSSRYLVKRTGEKVFLECVQDMDHENMFWYRQDPGLGLRLIYFSYDVKMKEKGDIPEGYSVSREKKERFSLILESASTNQTSMYLCASSLFVGNTEAFFGQGTRLTVV.

The chain combines TRBV7-8 with TRBJ2-7, with D perhaps TRBD2 (5 bases). Deletions cut 5 bases from V and 3 bases from J, with 14 bases between. CDR3 length equals 14 residues. CDR1 SGHVS and CDR2 FQNEAQ come from the germline V gene. The CDR3 protein is CASSPAGVGYEQYF. The CDR3 DNA sequence: TGTGCCAGCAGCCCCGCGGGCGTGGGCTACGAGCAGTACTTC.

This rearrangement joins TRBV21-1 to TRBJ1-6; the table's D call, TRBD1, was not checked against the DNA. TRBV21-1 is classified as a pseudogene. CDR3 length equals 14 residues. The CDR3 nucleotides read TGTGCCAGCAGAAAGACAGGGGGTCTATCACCCCTCCACTTT. This translates into CASRKTGGLSPLHF.

The chain joins TRBV29-1 to TRBJ2-1; TRBD1 might be the D (6 bases). The CDR3 is made up of 16 amino acids. V lost 4 bases to trimming and J lost 3 bases, with 19 bases between them. CDR1 SQVTM and CDR2 ANQGSEA come from the germline V gene. The CDR3 region is CSVGWTARYGYNEQFF. The CDR3 DNA sequence: TGCAGCGTTGGCTGGACAGCCCGGTATGGCTACAATGAGCAGTTCTTC.

The chain carries TRBV4-1 and TRBJ2-5; 7 nucleotides align to TRBD2. Trimming cost V 0 bases and J 3 bases; bases outside gene matches: 1. The germline gives CDR1 MGHRA, CDR2 YSYEKL. This CDR3 is 14 amino acids long. CDR3: CASSQEAGEETQYF. DNA of the CDR3: TGCGCCAGCAGCCAAGAGGCGGGGGAAGAGACCCAGTACTTC.

CDR3 residues: CASSIPGAYYEQYF. CDR3 bases: TGTGCCAGTAGTATTCCCGGGGCTTACTACGAGCAGTACTTC. The rearrangement uses TRBV19 and TRBJ2-7; D is tentatively TRBD1 or TRBD2 (5 bases each). Germline values: CDR1 LNHDA, CDR2 SQIVND (reference sequence). Deletions cut 3 bases from V and 3 bases from J, with 12 bases between. The length of the CDR3 is 14 residues.

The CDR3 loop reads CASSELALENTEAFF. In DNA form, the CDR3 reads TGTGCCAGCAGCGAATTGGCCTTGGAGAACACTGAAGCTTTCTTT. The chain combines TRBV5-6 with TRBJ1-1; D is unresolved. Trimming cost V 4 bases and J 1 base, with 14 bases left between them. Per the germline V gene, CDR1 is SGHDT and CDR2 is YYEEEE. The CDR3 contains 15 residues.

This CDR3 reads CASSLAFDGTDTQYF. CDR3 DNA: TGTGCCAGCAGCTTAGCGTTCGACGGCACAGATACGCAGTATTTT. This chain joins TRBV7-9 and TRBJ2-3; D uncertain. Trimming left V 0 bases short and J 1 base short, with 8 bases between. The CDR3 length is 15 residues. The germline CDR1 and CDR2 sequences are SEHNR and FQNEAQ (reference sequence).

The chain joins TRBV5-5 to TRBJ2-7; D may correspond to TRBD1 or TRBD2 (5 bases each). V shed 2 bases and J shed 2 bases, with 17 bases lying between them. CDR1 and CDR2 (germline): SGHKS, YYEKEE (reference sequence). The CDR3 consists of 16 residues. CDR3 DNA: TGTGCCAGCAGCTTTAGCGCCCCGACAGCTACCTACGAGCAGTACGTC. It codes for CASSFSAPTATYEQYV.

This chain links TRBV18 with TRBJ2-7; D is ambiguous. The CDR3 totals 16 residues. The V and J ends lost 6 bases and 2 bases respectively, with 20 bases between them. Germline CDR1 and CDR2: KGHSH and LQKENI. CDR3 bases: TGTGCCAGCTCTATCACGAAGCTGGGCCTAACCTACGAGCAGTACTTC. It codes for CASSITKLGLTYEQYF.

J is TRBJ2-7 and V is TRBV30; 9 bases map to TRBD1. The CDR3 consists of 18 residues. Germline-derived CDR1 and CDR2 are GTSNPN and SVGIG (reference sequence). V was pared by 0 bases and J by 1 base, with 13 bases of the junction left unmatched. The CDR3 DNA is TGTGCCTGGAGTGTACGACGGCCCGGGACAGGGCGTTCCTACGAGCAGTACTTC. It yields the protein CAWSVRRPGTGRSYEQYF.